This is a list of T cell receptor beta chains from one sample in a study of cytomegalovirus exposure and HLA in healthy donors. Clones were sequenced by immunoSEQ multiplex PCR, and TCRdb holds only the in-frame ones, with some missing. The table records some 150,000 clones, 70% to 90% of them present only once. Sequencing was performed on PBMCs. The origin of the receptors is a woman younger than 30 in good health and CMV-seropositive. Both conserved end residues are part of each CDR3.

TRBV27	TRBJ2-5	CASRGWQETQYF
TRBV12-5	TRBJ1-5	CASGRTGPDNQPQHF
TRBV6-6	TRBJ2-3	CASSYLGGAGTDTQYF
TRBV6-5	TRBJ1-1	CASSYSMGGTEAFF
TRBV30	TRBJ1-2	CAWSVPGLGGYTF
TRBV19	TRBJ2-1	CASSIDGRTRTLFF
TRBV4-1	TRBJ1-1	CASSQVFGEIEAFF
TRBV11-2	TRBJ1-3	CASSLQYRESSGNTIYF
TRBV5-1	TRBJ2-3	CASSLVFDRITDTQYF
TRBV30	TRBJ1-5	CAWSPGQGMGYSNQPQHF
TRBV2	TRBJ1-4	CASSDSGKRNEKLFF
TRBV7-2	TRBJ2-5	CASSLMGQYQETQYF
TRBV6-1	TRBJ2-7	CASSPTSASYEQYF
TRBV13	TRBJ2-3	CASSAGTSGRKGTDTQYF
TRBV6-5	TRBJ1-2	CASSYSGRGYGYTF
TRBV6-6	TRBJ1-3	CAIILPSGNTIYF
TRBV11-3	TRBJ2-7	CASAPYGTYEQYF
TRBV11-2	TRBJ2-7	CASTRGTSVTYEQYF
TRBV27	TRBJ2-4	CASSLSIISRGEVAKNIQYF
TRBV4-2	TRBJ2-5	CASSHPTGSFETQYF
TRBV11-3	TRBJ2-1	CASSQGQGDNEQFF
TRBV5-6	TRBJ2-7	CASSRTSGEQYF
TRBV19	TRBJ2-2	CASSRGAGGANTGELFF
TRBV29-1	TRBJ2-3	CSVEADNTDTQYF
TRBV2	TRBJ2-3	CASSERPAGADTQYF
TRBV7-6	TRBJ2-1	CASSLVASGKDEQFF
TRBV11-3	TRBJ2-3	CASSPGTSTDTQYF
TRBV28	TRBJ2-3	CASRSSGLTDTQYF
TRBV4-1	TRBJ2-1	CASSQDLAVNNEQFF
TRBV11-3	TRBJ2-4	CASSLRLAGLAKNIQYF
TRBV11-3	TRBJ2-4	CASSLEGEAKNIQYF
TRBV9	TRBJ2-2	CASSGTSGRTSTGELFF